This T cell receptor (beta chain) comes out of a study of response to subunit inactivated influenza vaccine. TCRdb recomputed calls from the RT-PCR reads with MiXCR, one row per CDR3 protein. Of under 550,000 distinct CDR3 sequences listed, roughly 7.6% were seen once; the top ten hold 13%. Whole-study results and caveats: Only a handful of new T cells, the authors suggested, are recruited with each seasonal influenza vaccination.

CDR1 SGHRS and CDR2 YFSETQ come from the germline V gene. This CDR3 has 14 amino acids. V lost 3 bases and J lost 1; bases outside the gene matches: 3. Concerning this clonotype itself: The antigen is not known.

The TCR was taken from a man between 50 and 69 years old who received an inactivated influenza vaccine. The chain has TRBV5-1 and TRBJ1-1, with 7 bases aligning to TRBD1. The sequencing used PBMCs from blood, collected less than 30 months after vaccination. The CDR3 region has the DNA TGCGCCAGCAGCTCACAGGGGTGGAACACTGAAGCTTTCTTT. Translated, it gives CASSSQGWNTEAFF.